Below are 16 T cell receptor beta chains sequenced from a single sample in a study of vaccination and CD4 T cells after COVID-19. As to treatment: approximately 11-day PBMC culture with coronavirus spike peptide pools or control peptides (ViraFEST assay). Gathering of the CD4+ T cells, from the unexposed donor, took place before the COVID-19 pandemic (2011-2018). These receptors have no known antigen. The Oncomine TCR Beta short-read assay was applied to DNA of cultured CD4+ T cells. From the PCR reads, TCRdb called clonotypes with MiXCR, one entry per CDR3 protein. The table lists some 6,000 distinct CDR3 sequences, almost 35% of them singletons. Sequencing was carried out using CD4+ T cells from blood, cultured in vitro. These receptors all come from a human donor in good health.

This clonotype showed up just a few times. This chain connects TRBV6-1 to TRBJ2-1; no clear D. The CDR3 sequence is 15 residues long. Germline CDR1 MNHNS, CDR2 SASEGT. Trimming cost V 2 bases and J 3 bases, with 11 bases left between them. The CDR3 DNA sequence: TGTGCCAGCAGTGAACTAGTGGGTGGCTACAATGAGCAGTTCTTC. It translates to CASSELVGGYNEQFF.

The genes are TRBV7-3 and TRBJ2-3; maybe TRBD2 (7 bases). Germline CDR1 reads SGHTA; CDR2 reads FQGTGA. Trimming pared 1 base from V and 4 bases from J, leaving 15 bases between. There are 16 residues in the CDR3. For the CDR3, the DNA is TGTGCCAGCAGCTTAAGCGTGGGGGGGCCACCAGATACGCAGTATTTT. Protein product: CASSLSVGGPPDTQYF.

The V and J genes are TRBV20-1 and TRBJ1-1; D remains unclear. CDR3 length: 12 residues. The V gene's germline CDR1 is DFQATT and CDR2 SNEGSKA (reference sequence). Trimming left V 6 bases short and J 0 bases short, with 8 bases between. The CDR3 is CSAHPVNTEAFF. CDR3 sequence (DNA): TGCAGTGCCCACCCAGTGAACACTGAAGCTTTCTTT.

This chain joins TRBV18 and TRBJ1-2; weak D call: TRBD1 (5 bases). Looked up from germline, CDR1 is KGHSH and CDR2 is LQKENI. V dropped 2 bases and J dropped 4 bases, with 14 bases sitting between them. The CDR3 sequence is 15 residues long. The CDR3 protein is CASSPEGPVSYGYTF. In DNA form, the CDR3 reads TGTGCCAGCTCACCAGAGGGACCCGTTAGCTATGGCTACACCTTC.

The V and J genes are TRBV7-8 and TRBJ1-1, with D tentatively TRBD1 (6 bases). This CDR3 spans 14 amino acids. Germline-derived CDR1 and CDR2 are SGHVS and FQNEAQ. With 5 bases removed from V and 5 bases from J, the gap between germline ends came to 15 bases. The chain's CDR3 is CASSRKQGVTEAFF. The CDR3 DNA reads as TGTGCCAGCAGCCGCAAACAGGGTGTGACTGAAGCTTTCTTT.

This clonotype was counted only a few times. The chain recombines TRBV6-1 with TRBJ2-1; no clear D. The V and J ends lost 4 bases and 4 bases respectively, with 5 bases between them. Germline CDR1 is MNHNS and CDR2 is SASEGT. CDR3 size: 12 residues. The CDR3 protein is CASSGVYNEQFF. CDR3 bases: TGTGCCAGCAGTGGGGTTTACAATGAGCAGTTCTTC.

This clonotype was seen more than once but under ten times. V gene TRBV27 combines with J gene TRBJ1-2, with 8 bases matching TRBD1. The CDR3 runs to 13 residues. Germline V gives CDR1 MNHEY, CDR2 SMNVEV (reference sequence). The V gene end was trimmed by 3 bases and the J gene end by 6 bases; junction bases not matched to a gene: 3. The CDR3 reads CASSFGQGDGYTF. In DNA form, the CDR3 reads TGTGCCAGCAGTTTTGGACAGGGTGATGGCTACACCTTC.

This chain uses TRBV9 with TRBJ2-2, with 10 nucleotides matching TRBD1. The CDR3 runs 16 residues. In germline, CDR1 is SGDLS, CDR2 YYNGEE. Germline trimming cut 3 bases from V and 6 bases from J; bases unmatched to any gene: 8. The CDR3 sequence: CASSATGQGSAGELFF. CDR3 DNA: TGTGCCAGCAGCGCAACGGGACAGGGGAGCGCCGGGGAGCTGTTTTTT.

This chain connects TRBV30 to TRBJ2-1; 9 nucleotides align to TRBD2. V lost 5 bases to trimming and J lost 10 bases; unmatched junction nucleotides: 6. CDR1 GTSNPN and CDR2 SVGIG come from the germline V gene (reference sequence). This CDR3 region has 12 residues. CDR3 sequence reads: CAWQAGGPEQFF. CDR3 DNA sequence: TGTGCCTGGCAGGCGGGGGGGCCAGAGCAGTTCTTC.

CDR3 residues: CSARDARSAAFF. DNA for the CDR3: TGCAGTGCTAGAGATGCCAGGTCGGCAGCTTTCTTT. J is TRBJ1-1 and V is TRBV20-1; D unresolved. Trimming left V 0 bases short and J 10 bases short, with 12 bases between. The germline V gene has CDR1 DFQATT and CDR2 SNEGSKA (reference sequence). This CDR3 spans 12 amino acids.

J is TRBJ2-1 and V is TRBV10-3, with D tentatively TRBD2 (6 bases). Germline CDR1 and CDR2: ENHRY and SYGVKD. Trimming took 7 bases from V and 3 from J, leaving 13 bases between them. This CDR3 has 14 residues. The DNA of the CDR3 is TGTGCCATCACGCGGGACCCAATCTACAATGAGCAGTTCTTC. It encodes CAITRDPIYNEQFF.

This chain joins TRBV14 and TRBJ2-7; possible D gene TRBD2, 6 bases. Germline V lookup: CDR1 SGHDN, CDR2 FVKESK. The CDR3 is 13 residues long. Between the trimmed V and J ends, which lost 1 base and 7 bases, there was a span of 11 bases. CDR3: CASSQALAREQYF. The CDR3 DNA reads TGTGCCAGCAGCCAAGCGCTAGCGCGGGAGCAGTACTTC. Full variable domain (rest looked up from reference TRBV14 and TRBJ2-7): EAGVTQFPSHSVIEKGQTVTLRCDPISGHDNLYWYRRVMGKEIKFLLHFVKESKQDESGMPNNRFLAERTGGTYSTLKVQPAELEDSGVYFCASSQALAREQYFGPGTRLTVT.

V and J are TRBV9 and TRBJ2-2, with a possible D match to TRBD2 (6 bases). Trimming stripped 0 bases from V and 2 bases from J, with 17 bases between. There are 18 residues in the CDR3. CDR1 SGDLS and CDR2 YYNGEE come from the germline V gene. CDR3 in DNA: TGTGCCAGCAGCGTAGCGGGGCGGGACGGAGTTAACACCGGGGAGCTGTTTTTT. Its translation is CASSVAGRDGVNTGELFF. Variable domain in full (rest from reference TRBV9 and TRBJ2-2): DSGVTQTPKHLITATGQRVTLRCSPRSGDLSVYWYQQSLDQGLQFLIQYYNGEERAKGNILERFSAQQFPDLHSELNLSSLELGDSALYFCASSVAGRDGVNTGELFFGEGSRLTVL.

V is TRBV18 and J is TRBJ2-5, with D perhaps being TRBD1 or TRBD2 (5 bases each). The V end lost 6 bases, the J end lost 2 bases, and 16 bases lay between the germline ends. The V gene's germline CDR1 is KGHSH and CDR2 LQKENI. The CDR3 contains 15 residues. The CDR3 loop reads CASSMTGADQETQYF. CDR3 nucleotide sequence: TGTGCCAGCTCCATGACCGGGGCAGATCAAGAGACCCAGTACTTC.

This clonotype has more than one count but fewer than ten. J is TRBJ1-1 and V is TRBV19, with TRBD1 identical over 9 bases. This CDR3 is 15 amino acids long. Germline loops: CDR1 LNHDA, CDR2 SQIVND (reference sequence). The J segment lost 3 bases and the V segment lost 3 bases, leaving 5 bases of the junction unmatched. The CDR3 loop reads CASSMGTGRDTEAFF. As DNA, the CDR3 is TGTGCCAGTAGTATGGGGACAGGGAGGGACACTGAAGCTTTCTTT.

This clonotype was observed a handful of times. The rearrangement links TRBV7-2 to TRBJ2-5; TRBD1 matches 7 bases. V dropped 5 bases and J dropped 5; count of bases not matched to a gene: 8. The germline V gene encodes CDR1 SGHTA and CDR2 FQGNSA. CDR3 length equals 14 residues. The CDR3, as DNA: TGTGCCAGCAGCGCATCGACAGGGCTGGAGACCCAGTACTTC. Protein product: CASSASTGLETQYF.